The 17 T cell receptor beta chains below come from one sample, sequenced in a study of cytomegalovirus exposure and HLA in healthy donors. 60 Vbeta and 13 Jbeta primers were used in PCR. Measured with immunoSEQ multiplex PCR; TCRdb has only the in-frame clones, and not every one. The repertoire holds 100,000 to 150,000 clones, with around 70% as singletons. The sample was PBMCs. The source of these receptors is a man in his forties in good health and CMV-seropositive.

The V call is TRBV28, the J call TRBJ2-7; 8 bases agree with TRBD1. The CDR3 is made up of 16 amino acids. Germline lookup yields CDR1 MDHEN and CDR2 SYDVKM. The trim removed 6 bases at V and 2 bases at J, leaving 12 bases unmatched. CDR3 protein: CASRAPGTGYPYEQYF. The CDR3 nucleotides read TGTGCCAGCAGAGCTCCCGGGACAGGCTATCCCTACGAGCAGTACTTC.

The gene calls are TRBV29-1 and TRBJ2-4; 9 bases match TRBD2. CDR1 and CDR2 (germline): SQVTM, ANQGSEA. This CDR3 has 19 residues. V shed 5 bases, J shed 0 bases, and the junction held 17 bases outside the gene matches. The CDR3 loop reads CSVPVSGRFNGLAKNIQYF. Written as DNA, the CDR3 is TGCAGCGTTCCCGTTAGCGGGAGATTTAACGGTCTAGCCAAAAACATTCAGTACTTC.

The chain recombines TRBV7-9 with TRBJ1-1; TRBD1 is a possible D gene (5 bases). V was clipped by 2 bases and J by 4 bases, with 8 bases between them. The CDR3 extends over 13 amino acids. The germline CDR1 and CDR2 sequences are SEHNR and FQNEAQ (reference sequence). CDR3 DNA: TGTGCCAGCAGCTTATCCGGGGGCACTGAAGCTTTCTTT. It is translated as CASSLSGGTEAFF.

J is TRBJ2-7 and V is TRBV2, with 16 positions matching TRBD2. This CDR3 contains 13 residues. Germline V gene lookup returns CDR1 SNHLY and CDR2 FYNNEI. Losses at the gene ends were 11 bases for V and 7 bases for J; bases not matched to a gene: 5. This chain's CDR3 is CAGGTSGRDEQYF. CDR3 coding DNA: TGTGCCGGTGGGACTAGCGGGAGGGATGAGCAGTACTTC.

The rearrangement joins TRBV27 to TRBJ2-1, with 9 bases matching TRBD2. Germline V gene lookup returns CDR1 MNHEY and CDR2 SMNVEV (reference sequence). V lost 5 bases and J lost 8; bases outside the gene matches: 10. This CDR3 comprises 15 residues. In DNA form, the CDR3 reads TGTGCCAGCAGTCTTGCTGGGACTAGCTTATATGAGCAGTTCTTC. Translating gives CASSLAGTSLYEQFF.

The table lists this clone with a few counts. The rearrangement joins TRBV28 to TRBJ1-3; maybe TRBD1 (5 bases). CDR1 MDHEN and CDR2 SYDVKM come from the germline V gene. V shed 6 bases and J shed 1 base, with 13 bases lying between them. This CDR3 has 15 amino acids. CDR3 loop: CASSSRDYSGNTIYF. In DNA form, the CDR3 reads TGTGCCAGCAGCTCCAGGGACTATTCTGGAAACACCATATATTTT.

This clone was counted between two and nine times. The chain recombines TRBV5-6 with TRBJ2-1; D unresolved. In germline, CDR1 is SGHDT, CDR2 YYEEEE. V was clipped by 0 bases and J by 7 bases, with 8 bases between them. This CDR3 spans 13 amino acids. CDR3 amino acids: CASSLAVLNEQFF. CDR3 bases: TGTGCCAGCAGCTTGGCGGTCCTAAATGAGCAGTTCTTC.

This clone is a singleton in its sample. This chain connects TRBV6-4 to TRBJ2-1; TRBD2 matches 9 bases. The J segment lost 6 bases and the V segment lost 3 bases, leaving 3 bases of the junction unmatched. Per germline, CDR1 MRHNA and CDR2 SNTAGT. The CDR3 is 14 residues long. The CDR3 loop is CASSEREGSNEQFF. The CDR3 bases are TGTGCCAGCAGTGAGCGGGAGGGAAGCAATGAGCAGTTCTTC.

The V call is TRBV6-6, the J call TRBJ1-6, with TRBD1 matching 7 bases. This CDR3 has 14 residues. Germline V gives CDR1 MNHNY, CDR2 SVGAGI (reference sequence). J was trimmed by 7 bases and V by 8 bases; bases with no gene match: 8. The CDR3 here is CASSPTGSNSPLHF. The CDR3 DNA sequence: TGTGCCAGCTCCCCGACAGGGTCGAATTCACCCCTCCACTTT.

CDR3 loop: CASSRDRGFSSNQPQHF. The CDR3, as DNA: TGTGCCAGTAGCCGGGACAGGGGGTTTAGTAGCAATCAGCCCCAGCATTTT. The chain recombines TRBV19 with TRBJ1-5; TRBD1 agrees at 11 bases. Trimming at V came to 6 bases and at J to 0 bases, leaving 7 bases not matched to a gene. There are 17 residues in the CDR3. Germline CDR1 reads LNHDA; CDR2 reads SQIVND (reference sequence).

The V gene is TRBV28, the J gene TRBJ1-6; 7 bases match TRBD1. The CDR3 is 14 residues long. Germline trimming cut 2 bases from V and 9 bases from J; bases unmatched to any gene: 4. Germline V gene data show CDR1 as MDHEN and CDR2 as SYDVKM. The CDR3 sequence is CASSLNRGASPLHF. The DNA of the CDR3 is TGTGCCAGCAGTTTAAACAGGGGCGCTTCACCCCTCCACTTT.

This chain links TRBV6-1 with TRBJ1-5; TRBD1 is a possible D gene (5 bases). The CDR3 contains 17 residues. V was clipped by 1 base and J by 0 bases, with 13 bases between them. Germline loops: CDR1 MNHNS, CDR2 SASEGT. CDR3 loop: CASSEGTSQYSNQPQHF. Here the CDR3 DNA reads TGTGCCAGCAGTGAAGGGACATCCCAGTATAGCAATCAGCCCCAGCATTTT.

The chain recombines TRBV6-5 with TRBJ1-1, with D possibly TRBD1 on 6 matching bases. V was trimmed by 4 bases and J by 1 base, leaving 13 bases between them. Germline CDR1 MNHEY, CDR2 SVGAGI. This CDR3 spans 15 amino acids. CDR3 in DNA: TGTGCCAGCAGTTCGTCCCCGGGACAGAACACTGAAGCTTTCTTT. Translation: CASSSSPGQNTEAFF.

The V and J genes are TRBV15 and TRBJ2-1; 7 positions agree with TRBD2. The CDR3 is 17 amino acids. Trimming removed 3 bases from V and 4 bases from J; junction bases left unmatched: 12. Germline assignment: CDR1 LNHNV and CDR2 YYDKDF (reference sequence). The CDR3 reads CATSSGVAGAPYNEQFF. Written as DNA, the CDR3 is TGTGCCACCAGCAGTGGGGTGGCGGGAGCCCCTTACAATGAGCAGTTCTTC.

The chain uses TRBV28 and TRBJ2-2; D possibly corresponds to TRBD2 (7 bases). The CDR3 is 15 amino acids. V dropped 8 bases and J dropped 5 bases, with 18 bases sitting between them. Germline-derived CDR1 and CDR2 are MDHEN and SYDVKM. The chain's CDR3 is CASLGGGGYTGELFF. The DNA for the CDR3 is TGTGCCAGCCTAGGAGGCGGGGGCTATACCGGGGAGCTGTTTTTT.

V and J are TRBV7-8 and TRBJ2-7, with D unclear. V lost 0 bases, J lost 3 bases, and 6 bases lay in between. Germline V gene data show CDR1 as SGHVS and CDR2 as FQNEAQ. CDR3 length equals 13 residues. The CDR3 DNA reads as TGTGCCAGCAGCTTAGCACAAAGCTACGAGCAGTACTTC. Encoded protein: CASSLAQSYEQYF. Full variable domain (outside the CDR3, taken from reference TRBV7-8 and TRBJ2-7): GAGVSQSPRYKVAKRGQDVALRCDPISGHVSLFWYQQALGQGPEFLTYFQNEAQLDKSGLPSDRFFAERPEGSVSTLKIQRTQQEDSAVYLCASSLAQSYEQYFGPGTRLTVT.

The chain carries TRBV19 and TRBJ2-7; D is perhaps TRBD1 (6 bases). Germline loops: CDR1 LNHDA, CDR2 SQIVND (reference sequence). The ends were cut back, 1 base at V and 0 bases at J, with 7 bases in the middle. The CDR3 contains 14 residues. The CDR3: CASSIADSSYEQYF. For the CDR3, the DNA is TGTGCCAGTAGTATAGCGGACAGCTCCTACGAGCAGTACTTC.